The sequence of this T cell receptor beta chain was determined in a study of technical replicates of blood from four donors. Here immunoSEQ multiplex PCR was the method, and the copy in TCRdb shows in-frame clones only, minus some. Among 55,000 to 75,000 clones listed, 93% were seen once. The germline V gene has CDR1 SGHAT and CDR2 FQNNGV. Between the trimmed V and J ends, which lost 0 bases and 7 bases, there was a span of 11 bases. This CDR3 is 14 amino acids long. The chain carries TRBV11-2 and TRBJ2-3; D not resolved. The origin of this receptor is a human donor in good health. Some clones in this sample may be carry-over from other donors' samples. The sample consisted of PBMCs. In nucleotides, the CDR3 is TGTGCCAGCAGCTTAGATGTGAGGAGACATACGCAGTATTTT. It yields the protein CASSLDVRRHTQYF.